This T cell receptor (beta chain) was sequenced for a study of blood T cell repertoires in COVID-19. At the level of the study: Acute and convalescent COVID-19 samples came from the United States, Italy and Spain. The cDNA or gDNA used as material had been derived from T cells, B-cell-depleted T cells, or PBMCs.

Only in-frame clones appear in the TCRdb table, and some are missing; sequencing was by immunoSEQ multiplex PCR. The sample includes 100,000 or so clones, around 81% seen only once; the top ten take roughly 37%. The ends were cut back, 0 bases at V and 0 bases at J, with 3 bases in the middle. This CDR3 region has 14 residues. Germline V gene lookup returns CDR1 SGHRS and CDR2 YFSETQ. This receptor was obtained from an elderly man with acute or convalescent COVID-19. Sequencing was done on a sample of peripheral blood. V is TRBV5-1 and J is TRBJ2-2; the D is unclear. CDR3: CASSLASNTGELFF. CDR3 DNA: TGCGCCAGCAGCTTGGCCTCGAACACCGGGGAGCTGTTTTTT.